This entry lists 2 T cell receptor beta chains sequenced from one sample in a study of blood T cells in healthy people across ages. A second about 6 to 12 cycle PCR used barcoded and J-beta primers. TCRdb re-called the 5' RACE reads through MiXCR, storing one row per CDR3 protein. This table has 720,000 or so distinct CDR3 sequences, 35% to 50% appearing once. Sequencing was carried out using blood. These receptors were collected from a man aged 80 or over in good health.

This chain connects TRBV12-3 or TRBV12-4 to TRBJ2-5; 7 bases agree with TRBD2. CDR3 length equals 15 residues. Unmatched junction bases numbered 10, after V lost 5 bases and J lost 4 bases. The CDR3 DNA is TGTGCCAGCAGTATCTCGACTGGCGGGAGAGAGACCCAGTACTTC. It codes for CASSISTGGRETQYF.

This clonotype was counted a few times. In DNA form, the CDR3 reads TGTGCCAGCAGCTTACGGGATTCCTACAATGAGCAGTACTTC. Residues: CASSLRDSYNEQYF. The chain joins TRBV7-8 to TRBJ2-7, with D tentatively TRBD2 (5 bases). CDR1 is SGHVS and CDR2 is FQNEAQ in the germline V gene. V dropped 2 bases and J dropped 7 bases, with 15 bases sitting between them. The CDR3 extends over 14 amino acids.